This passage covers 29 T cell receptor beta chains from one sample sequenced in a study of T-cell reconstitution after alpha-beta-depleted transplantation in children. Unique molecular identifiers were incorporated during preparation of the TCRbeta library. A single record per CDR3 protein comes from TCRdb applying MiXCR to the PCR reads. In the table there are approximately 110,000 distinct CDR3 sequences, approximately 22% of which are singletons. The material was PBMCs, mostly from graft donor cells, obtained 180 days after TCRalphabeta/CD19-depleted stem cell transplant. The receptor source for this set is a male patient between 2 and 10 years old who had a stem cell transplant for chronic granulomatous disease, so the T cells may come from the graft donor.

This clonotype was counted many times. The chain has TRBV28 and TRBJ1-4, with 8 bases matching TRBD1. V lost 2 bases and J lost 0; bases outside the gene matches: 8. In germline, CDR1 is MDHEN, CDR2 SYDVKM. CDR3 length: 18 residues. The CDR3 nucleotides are TGTGCCAGCAGTTTAAGTGGGACAGGCCACCCAACTAATGAAAAACTGTTTTTT. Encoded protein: CASSLSGTGHPTNEKLFF.

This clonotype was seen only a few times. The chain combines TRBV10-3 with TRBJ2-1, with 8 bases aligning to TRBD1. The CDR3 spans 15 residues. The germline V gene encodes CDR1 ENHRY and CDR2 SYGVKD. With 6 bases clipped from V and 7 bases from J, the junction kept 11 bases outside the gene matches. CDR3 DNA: TGTGCCATCAGGGAGACAGGGGTTGGTAGAAATGAGCAGTTCTTC. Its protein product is CAIRETGVGRNEQFF.

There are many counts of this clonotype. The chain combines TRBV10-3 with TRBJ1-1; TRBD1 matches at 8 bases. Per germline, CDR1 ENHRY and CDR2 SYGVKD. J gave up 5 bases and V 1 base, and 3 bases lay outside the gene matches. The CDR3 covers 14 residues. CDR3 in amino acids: CAISEYQGATEAFF. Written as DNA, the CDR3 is TGTGCCATCAGTGAGTACCAGGGGGCGACTGAAGCTTTCTTT.

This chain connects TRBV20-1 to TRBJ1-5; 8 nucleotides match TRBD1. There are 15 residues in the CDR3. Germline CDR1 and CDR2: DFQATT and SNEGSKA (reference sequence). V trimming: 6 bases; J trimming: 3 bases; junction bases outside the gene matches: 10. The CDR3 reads CSARWTGNHNQPQHF. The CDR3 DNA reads TGCAGTGCCCGTTGGACAGGGAACCACAATCAGCCCCAGCATTTT.

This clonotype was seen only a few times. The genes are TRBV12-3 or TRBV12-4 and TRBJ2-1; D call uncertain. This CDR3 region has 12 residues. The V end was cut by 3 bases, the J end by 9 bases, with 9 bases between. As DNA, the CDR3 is TGTGCCAGCAGTTTGGCGATGGGTGAGCAGTTCTTC. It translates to CASSLAMGEQFF.

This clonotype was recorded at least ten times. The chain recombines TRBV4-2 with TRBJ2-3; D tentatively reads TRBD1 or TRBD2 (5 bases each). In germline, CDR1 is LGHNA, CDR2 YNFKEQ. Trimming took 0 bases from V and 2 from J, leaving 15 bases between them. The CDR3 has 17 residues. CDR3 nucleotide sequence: TGTGCCAGCAGCCAAGACGGGGCTAGCTCCTACACAGATACGCAGTATTTT. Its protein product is CASSQDGASSYTDTQYF.

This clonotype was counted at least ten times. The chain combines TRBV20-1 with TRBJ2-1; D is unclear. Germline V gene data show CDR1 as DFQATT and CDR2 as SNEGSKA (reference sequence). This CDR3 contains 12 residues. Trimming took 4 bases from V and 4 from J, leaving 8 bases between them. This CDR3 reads CSAKEAYNEQFF. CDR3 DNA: TGCAGTGCTAAAGAAGCTTACAATGAGCAGTTCTTC.

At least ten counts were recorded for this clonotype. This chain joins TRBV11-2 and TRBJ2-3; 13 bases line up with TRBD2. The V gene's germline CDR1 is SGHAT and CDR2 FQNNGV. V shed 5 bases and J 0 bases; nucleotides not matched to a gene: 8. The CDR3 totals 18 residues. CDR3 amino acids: CASSHGTSGEISTDTQYF. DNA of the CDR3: TGTGCCAGCAGCCACGGGACTAGCGGGGAGATTAGCACAGATACGCAGTATTTT.

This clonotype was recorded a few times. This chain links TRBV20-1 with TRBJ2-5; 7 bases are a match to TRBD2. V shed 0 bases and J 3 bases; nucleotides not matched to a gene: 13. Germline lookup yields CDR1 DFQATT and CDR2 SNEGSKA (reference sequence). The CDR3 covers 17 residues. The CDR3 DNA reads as TGCAGTGCTAGAGATTCCCGGGAGGTTATTTGGAAAGAGACCCAGTACTTC. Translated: CSARDSREVIWKETQYF.

In nucleotides, the CDR3 is TGCGCCAGCAGCTTTACGGCGAGTTCAGCATCCTACGAGCAGTACTTC. It codes for CASSFTASSASYEQYF. V gene TRBV5-1 combines with J gene TRBJ2-7, with D unresolved. Per the germline V gene, CDR1 is SGHRS and CDR2 is YFSETQ. CDR3 size: 16 residues. V gave up 2 bases and J gave up 1 base, with 16 bases separating them.

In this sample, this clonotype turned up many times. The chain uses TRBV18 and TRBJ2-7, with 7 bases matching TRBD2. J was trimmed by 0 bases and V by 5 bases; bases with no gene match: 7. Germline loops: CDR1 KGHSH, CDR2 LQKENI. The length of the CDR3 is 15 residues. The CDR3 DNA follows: TGTGCCAGCTCAGGACGGGAGGATAGCTCCTACGAGCAGTACTTC. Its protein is CASSGREDSSYEQYF.

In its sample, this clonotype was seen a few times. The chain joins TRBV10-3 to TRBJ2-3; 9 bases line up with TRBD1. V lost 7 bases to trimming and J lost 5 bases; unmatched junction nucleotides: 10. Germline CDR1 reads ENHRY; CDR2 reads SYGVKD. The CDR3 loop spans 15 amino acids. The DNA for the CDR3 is TGTGCCATCACGGTCGGGACAGGGAGGGAAGATACGCAGTATTTT. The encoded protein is CAITVGTGREDTQYF.

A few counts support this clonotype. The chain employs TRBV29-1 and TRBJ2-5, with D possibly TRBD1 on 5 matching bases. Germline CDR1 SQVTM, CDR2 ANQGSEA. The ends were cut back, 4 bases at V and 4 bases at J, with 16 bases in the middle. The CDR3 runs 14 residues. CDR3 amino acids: CSVGTSETGETQYF. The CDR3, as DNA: TGCAGCGTTGGGACATCAGAAACCGGAGAGACCCAGTACTTC.

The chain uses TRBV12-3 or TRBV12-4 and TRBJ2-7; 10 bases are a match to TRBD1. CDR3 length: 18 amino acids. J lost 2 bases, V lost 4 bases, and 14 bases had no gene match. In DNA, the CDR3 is TGTGCCAGCAGTTCGCGACAGGGGGCCTCCCTAGCTCCCTACGAGCAGTACTTC. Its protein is CASSSRQGASLAPYEQYF.

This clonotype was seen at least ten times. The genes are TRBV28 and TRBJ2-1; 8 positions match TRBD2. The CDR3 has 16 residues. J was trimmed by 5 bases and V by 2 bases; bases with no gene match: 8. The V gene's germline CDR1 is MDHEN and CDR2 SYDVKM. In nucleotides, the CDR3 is TGTGCCAGCAGTTTAATCACTAGCGGATCCCACAATGAGCAGTTCTTC. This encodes CASSLITSGSHNEQFF. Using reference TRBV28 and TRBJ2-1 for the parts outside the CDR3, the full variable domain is DVKVTQSSRYLVKRTGEKVFLECVQDMDHENMFWYRQDPGLGLRLIYFSYDVKMKEKGDIPEGYSVSREKKERFSLILESASTNQTSMYLCASSLITSGSHNEQFFGPGTRLTVL.

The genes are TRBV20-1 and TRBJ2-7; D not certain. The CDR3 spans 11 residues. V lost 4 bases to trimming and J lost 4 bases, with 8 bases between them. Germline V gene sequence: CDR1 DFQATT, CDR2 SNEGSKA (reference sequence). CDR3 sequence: CSANIGYEQYF. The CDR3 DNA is TGCAGTGCTAACATAGGATACGAGCAGTACTTC.

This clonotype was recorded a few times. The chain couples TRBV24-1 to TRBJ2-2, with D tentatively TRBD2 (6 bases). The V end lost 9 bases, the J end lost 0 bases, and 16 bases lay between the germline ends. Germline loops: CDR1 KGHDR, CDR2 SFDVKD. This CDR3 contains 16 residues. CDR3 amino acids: CATFRERGTNTGELFF. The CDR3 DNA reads TGTGCCACCTTTCGGGAACGGGGGACGAACACCGGGGAGCTGTTTTTT.

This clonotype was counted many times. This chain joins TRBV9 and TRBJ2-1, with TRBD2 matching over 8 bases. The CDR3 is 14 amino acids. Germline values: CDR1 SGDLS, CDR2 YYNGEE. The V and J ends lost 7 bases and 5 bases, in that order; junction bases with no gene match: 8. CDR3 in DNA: TGTGCCAGCGGTCCGGGGGGGATCAACAATGAGCAGTTCTTC. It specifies CASGPGGINNEQFF.

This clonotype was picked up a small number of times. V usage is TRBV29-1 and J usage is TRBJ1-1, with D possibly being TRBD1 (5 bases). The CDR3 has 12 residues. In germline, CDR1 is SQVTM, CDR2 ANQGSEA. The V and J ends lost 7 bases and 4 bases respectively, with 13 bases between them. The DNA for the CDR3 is TGCAGCGCGACCCATGGGGCCACTGAAGCTTTCTTT. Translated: CSATHGATEAFF.

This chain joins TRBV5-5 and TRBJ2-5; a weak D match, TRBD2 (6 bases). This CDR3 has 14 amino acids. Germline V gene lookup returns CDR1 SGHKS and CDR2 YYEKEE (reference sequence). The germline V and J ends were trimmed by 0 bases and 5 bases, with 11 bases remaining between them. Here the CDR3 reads CASSLVGGSETQYF. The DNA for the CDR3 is TGTGCCAGCAGCTTGGTGGGGGGTTCGGAGACCCAGTACTTC.

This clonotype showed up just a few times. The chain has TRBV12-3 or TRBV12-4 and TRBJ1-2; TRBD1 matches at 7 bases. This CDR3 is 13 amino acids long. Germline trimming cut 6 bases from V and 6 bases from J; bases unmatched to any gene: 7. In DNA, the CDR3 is TGTGCCAGCAGCTATGGGACAGTGGATGGCTACACCTTC. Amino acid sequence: CASSYGTVDGYTF.

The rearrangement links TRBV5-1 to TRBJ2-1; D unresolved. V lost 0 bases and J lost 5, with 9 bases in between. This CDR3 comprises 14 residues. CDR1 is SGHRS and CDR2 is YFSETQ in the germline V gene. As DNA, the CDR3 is TGCGCCAGCAGCTTGGCACAGCGAAACAATGAGCAGTTCTTC. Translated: CASSLAQRNNEQFF.

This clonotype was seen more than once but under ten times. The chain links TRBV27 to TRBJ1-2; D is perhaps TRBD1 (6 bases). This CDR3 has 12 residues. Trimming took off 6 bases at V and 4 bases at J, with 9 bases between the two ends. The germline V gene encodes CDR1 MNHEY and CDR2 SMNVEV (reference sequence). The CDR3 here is CASRSTGYGYTF. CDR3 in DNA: TGTGCCAGCAGATCGACAGGCTATGGCTACACCTTC.

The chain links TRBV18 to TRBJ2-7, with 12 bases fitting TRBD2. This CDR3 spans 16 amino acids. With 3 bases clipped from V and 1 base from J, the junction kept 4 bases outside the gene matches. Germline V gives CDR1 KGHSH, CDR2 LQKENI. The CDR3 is CASSPLGTSGSYEQYF. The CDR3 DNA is TGTGCCAGCTCACCGTTAGGGACTAGCGGGTCCTACGAGCAGTACTTC.

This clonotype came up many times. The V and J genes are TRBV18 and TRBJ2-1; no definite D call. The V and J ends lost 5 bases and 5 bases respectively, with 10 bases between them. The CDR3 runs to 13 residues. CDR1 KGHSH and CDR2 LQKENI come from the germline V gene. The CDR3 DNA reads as TGTGCCAGCTCAACTCTTTCCGACAATGAGCAGTTCTTC. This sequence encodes CASSTLSDNEQFF.

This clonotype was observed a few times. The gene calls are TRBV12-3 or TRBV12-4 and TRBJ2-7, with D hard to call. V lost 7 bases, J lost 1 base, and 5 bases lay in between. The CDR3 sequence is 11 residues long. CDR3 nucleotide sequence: TGTGCCAGCAAGGCATCCTACGAGCAGTACTTC. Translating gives CASKASYEQYF.

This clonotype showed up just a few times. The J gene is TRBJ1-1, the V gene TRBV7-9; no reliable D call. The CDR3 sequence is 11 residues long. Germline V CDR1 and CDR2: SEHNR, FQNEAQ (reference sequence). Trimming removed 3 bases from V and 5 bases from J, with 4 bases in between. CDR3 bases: TGTGCCAGCAGCTTGACGACTGAAGCTTTCTTT. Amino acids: CASSLTTEAFF.

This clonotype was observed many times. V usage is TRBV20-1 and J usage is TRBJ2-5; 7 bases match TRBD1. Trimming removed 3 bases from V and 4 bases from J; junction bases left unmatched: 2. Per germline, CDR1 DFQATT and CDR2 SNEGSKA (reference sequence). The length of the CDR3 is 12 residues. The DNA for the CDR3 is TGCAGTGCTAGGGGGACAGCAGAGACCCAGTACTTC. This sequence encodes CSARGTAETQYF.

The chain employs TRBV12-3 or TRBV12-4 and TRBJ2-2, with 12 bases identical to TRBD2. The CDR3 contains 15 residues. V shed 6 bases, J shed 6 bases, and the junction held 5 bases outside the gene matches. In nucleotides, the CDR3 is TGTGCCAGCAGCAAACTAGCGGGAGGATCCGGGGAGCTGTTTTTT. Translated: CASSKLAGGSGELFF.